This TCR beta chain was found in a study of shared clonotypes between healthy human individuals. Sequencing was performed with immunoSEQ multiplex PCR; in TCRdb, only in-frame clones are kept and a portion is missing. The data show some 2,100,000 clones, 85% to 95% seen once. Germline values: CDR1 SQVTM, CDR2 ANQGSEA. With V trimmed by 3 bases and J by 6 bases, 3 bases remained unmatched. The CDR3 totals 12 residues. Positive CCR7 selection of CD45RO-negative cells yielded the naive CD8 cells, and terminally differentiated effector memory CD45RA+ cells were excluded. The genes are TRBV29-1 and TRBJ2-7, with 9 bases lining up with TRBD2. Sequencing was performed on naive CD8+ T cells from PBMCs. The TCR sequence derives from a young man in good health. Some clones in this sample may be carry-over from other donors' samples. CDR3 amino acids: CSVDSGSPEQYF. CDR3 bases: TGCAGCGTTGATAGCGGGAGCCCCGAGCAGTACTTC.